This TCR beta chain originates from a study of blood T cells in healthy people across ages. Alongside a J-beta primer mix, a sample-barcoded 5' primer served in a second PCR lasting roughly 6 to 11 cycles. MiXCR, applied by TCRdb to the 5' RACE reads, yields one record per CDR3 protein. There are 730,000 or so distinct CDR3 sequences in the sample; roughly two fifths occur only once, and about 32% lies in the top ten. CDR3 length: 12 amino acids. Germline assignment: CDR1 DFQATT and CDR2 SNEGSKA (reference sequence). Regarding this clonotype: One end of the junction is discordant with germline, which a read error may explain.

The rearrangement uses TRBV20-1 and TRBJ2-4; no firm D call. What was sequenced was blood. The receptor's source is a man older than 75 in good health. The CDR3: CSAGDYRNIQYF. CDR3 nucleotide sequence: TGCAGTGCTGGAGATTACCGAAACATTCAGTACTTC.